This TCR beta chain derives from a study of T cell responses to AZD1222 COVID-19 vaccine. The study's findings and limits: Increased Spike-specific TCR breadth and depth were observed after two AZD1222 doses. Spike was spanned by vaccine-associated CD4 TCRs, with dominance at 160-218 and 743-854. Targets within unmutated variant regions were reportedly found for nearly half of spike-specific TCRs. Only a handful of AZD1222 recipients, roughly six in all, had baseline seropositivity.

Data came from immunoSEQ multiplex PCR; TCRdb stores just in-frame clones and leaves some out. Altogether about 99,000 clones are present, roughly nine tenths being singletons, with the ten largest covering under 3.5%. Points on this clone: The antigen remains unidentified.

This CDR3 is 15 amino acids long. The germline CDR1 and CDR2 sequences are MNHEY and SVGAGI. V lost 5 bases to trimming and J lost 1 base, with 14 bases between them. This TCR was recovered from an adult in good health. The gene calls are TRBV6-5 and TRBJ2-5; D uncertain. The sequencing here drew on peripheral blood, taken on day 0 of AZD1222 vaccination. The CDR3 loop is CASSPDVGSQETQYF. CDR3 sequence (DNA): TGTGCCAGCAGTCCGGATGTAGGATCCCAAGAGACCCAGTACTTC.